These 3 T cell receptor beta chains came from one sample sequenced in a study of neurological immune-mediated disorders. TCRdb re-called the 5' RACE reads through MiXCR, storing one row per CDR3 protein. This table holds under 40,000 distinct CDR3 sequences, 6% to 8.5% found once. The sample consisted of PBMCs. The receptors shown here come from a woman between 40 and 55 years old in good health.

In its sample, this clonotype was seen many times. CDR3 nucleotides: TGCGCCAGCAGCTTGGACAGGAACACTGAAGCTTTCTTT. Amino acid sequence: CASSLDRNTEAFF. V is TRBV5-1 and J is TRBJ1-1; D gene unclear. Germline V gene lookup returns CDR1 SGHRS and CDR2 YFSETQ. V lost 0 bases to trimming and J lost 1 base, with 4 bases between them. The CDR3 covers 13 residues.

This chain links TRBV7-9 with TRBJ2-3; the D gene is possibly TRBD2 (7 bases). The CDR3 consists of 14 residues. Trimming shortened V by 10 bases and J by 3 bases, and 17 bases separated the two germline ends. Germline-derived CDR1 and CDR2 are SEHNR and FQNEAQ (reference sequence). The CDR3 DNA is TGTGCCATCACTACGGGGGGCATTACAGATACGCAGTATTTT. Translating it yields CAITTGGITDTQYF.

This clonotype was seen at least ten times. The chain combines TRBV25-1 with TRBJ2-3, with D unresolved. Trimming left V 7 bases short and J 2 bases short, with 16 bases between. Germline assignment: CDR1 MGHDK and CDR2 SYGVNS. The CDR3 has 15 amino acids. CDR3 protein: CASTPPTEITDTQYF. The CDR3 DNA follows: TGTGCCAGCACCCCCCCTACAGAAATCACAGATACGCAGTATTTT.